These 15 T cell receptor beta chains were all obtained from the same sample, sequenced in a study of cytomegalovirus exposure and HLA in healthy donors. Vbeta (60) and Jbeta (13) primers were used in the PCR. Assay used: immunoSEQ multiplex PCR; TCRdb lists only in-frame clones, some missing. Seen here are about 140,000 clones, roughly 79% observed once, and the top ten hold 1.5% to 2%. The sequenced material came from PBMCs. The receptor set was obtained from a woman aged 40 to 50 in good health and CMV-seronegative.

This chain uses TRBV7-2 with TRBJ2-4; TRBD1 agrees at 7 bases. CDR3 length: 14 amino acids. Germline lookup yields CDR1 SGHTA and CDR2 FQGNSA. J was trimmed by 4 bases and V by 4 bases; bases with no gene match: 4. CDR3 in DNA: TGTGCCAGCAGCTCCGACAGGGAGAAAAACATTCAGTACTTC. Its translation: CASSSDREKNIQYF.

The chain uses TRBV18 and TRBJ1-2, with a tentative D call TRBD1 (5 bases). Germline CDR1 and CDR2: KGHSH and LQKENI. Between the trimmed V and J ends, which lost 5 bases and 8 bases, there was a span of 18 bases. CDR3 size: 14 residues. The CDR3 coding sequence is TGTGCCAGCTCAATATTTGTTCAGGGTGAAGGCTACACCTTC. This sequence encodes CASSIFVQGEGYTF.

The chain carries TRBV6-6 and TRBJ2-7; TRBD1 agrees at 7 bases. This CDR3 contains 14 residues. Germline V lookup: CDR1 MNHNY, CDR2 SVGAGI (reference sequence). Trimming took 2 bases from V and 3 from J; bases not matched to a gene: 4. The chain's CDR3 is CASSYGPGGYEQYF. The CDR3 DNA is TGTGCCAGCAGTTACGGGCCAGGGGGCTACGAGCAGTACTTC.

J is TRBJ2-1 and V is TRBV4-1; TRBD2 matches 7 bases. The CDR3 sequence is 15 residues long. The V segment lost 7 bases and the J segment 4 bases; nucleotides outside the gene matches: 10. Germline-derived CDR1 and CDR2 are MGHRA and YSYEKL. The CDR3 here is CASKDRAGVYNEQFF. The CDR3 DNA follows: TGCGCCAGCAAAGATAGGGCGGGAGTATACAATGAGCAGTTCTTC.

The CDR3 loop reads CASSLDPAGSYNEQFF. Here the CDR3 DNA reads TGCGCCAGCAGCTTAGACCCCGCGGGTTCGTACAATGAGCAGTTCTTC. The chain uses TRBV5-1 and TRBJ2-1, with a possible D match to TRBD2 (5 bases). V was pared by 2 bases and J by 4 bases, with 16 bases between. Germline V gives CDR1 SGHRS, CDR2 YFSETQ. The CDR3 runs to 16 residues.

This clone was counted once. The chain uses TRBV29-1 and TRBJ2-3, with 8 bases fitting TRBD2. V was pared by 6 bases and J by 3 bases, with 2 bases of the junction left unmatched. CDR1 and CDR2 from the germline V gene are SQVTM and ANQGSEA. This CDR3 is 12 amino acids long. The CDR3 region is CSVSSGTDTQYF. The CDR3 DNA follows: TGCAGCGTCTCTAGCGGGACAGATACGCAGTATTTT.

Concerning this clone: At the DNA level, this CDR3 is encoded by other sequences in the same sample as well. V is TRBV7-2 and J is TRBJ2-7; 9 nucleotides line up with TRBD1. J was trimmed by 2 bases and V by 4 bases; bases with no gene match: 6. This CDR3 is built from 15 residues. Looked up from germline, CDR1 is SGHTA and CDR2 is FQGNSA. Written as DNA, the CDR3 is TGTGCCAGCAGCTCCACAGGGGGCAGTCCCTACGAGCAGTACTTC. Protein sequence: CASSSTGGSPYEQYF.

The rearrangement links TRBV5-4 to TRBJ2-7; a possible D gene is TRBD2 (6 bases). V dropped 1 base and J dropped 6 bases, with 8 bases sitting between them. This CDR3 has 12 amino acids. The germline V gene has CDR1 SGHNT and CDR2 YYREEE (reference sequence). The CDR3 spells CASSLYGGEQYF. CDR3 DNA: TGTGCCAGCAGCTTGTACGGGGGCGAGCAGTACTTC.

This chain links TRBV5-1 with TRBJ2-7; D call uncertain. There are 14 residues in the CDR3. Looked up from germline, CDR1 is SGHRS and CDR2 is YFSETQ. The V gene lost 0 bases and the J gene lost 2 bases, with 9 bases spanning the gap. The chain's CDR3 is CASSLEVATYEQYF. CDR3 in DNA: TGCGCCAGCAGCTTGGAGGTAGCTACCTACGAGCAGTACTTC.

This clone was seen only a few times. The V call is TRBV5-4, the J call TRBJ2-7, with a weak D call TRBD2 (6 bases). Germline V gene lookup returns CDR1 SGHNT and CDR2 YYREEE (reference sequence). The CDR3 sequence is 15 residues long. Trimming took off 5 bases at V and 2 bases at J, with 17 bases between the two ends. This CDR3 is CASRYDGSITYEQYF. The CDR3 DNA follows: TGTGCCAGCAGATACGACGGGAGTATCACCTACGAGCAGTACTTC.

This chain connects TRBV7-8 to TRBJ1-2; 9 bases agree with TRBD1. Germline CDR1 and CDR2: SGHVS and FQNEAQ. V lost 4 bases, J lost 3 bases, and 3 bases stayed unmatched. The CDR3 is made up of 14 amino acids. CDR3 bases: TGTGCCAGCAGCTCGGGACAGGGTGACTATGGCTACACCTTC. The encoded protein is CASSSGQGDYGYTF. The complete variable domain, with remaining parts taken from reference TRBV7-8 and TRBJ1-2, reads GAGVSQSPRYKVAKRGQDVALRCDPISGHVSLFWYQQALGQGPEFLTYFQNEAQLDKSGLPSDRFFAERPEGSVSTLKIQRTQQEDSAVYLCASSSGQGDYGYTFGSGTRLTVV.

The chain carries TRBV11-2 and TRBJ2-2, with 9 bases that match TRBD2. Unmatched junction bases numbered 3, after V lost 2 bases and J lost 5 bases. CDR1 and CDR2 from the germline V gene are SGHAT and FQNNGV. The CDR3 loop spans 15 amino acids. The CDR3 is CASSLLAGNTGELFF. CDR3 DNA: TGTGCCAGCAGCTTACTAGCGGGAAATACCGGGGAGCTGTTTTTT.

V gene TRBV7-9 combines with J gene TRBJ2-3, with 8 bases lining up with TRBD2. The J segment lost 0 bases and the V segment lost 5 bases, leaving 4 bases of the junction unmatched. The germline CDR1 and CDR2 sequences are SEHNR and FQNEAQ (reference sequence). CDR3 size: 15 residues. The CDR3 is CASSVRLASTDTQYF. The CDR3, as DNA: TGTGCCAGCAGCGTCCGACTAGCGAGCACAGATACGCAGTATTTT.

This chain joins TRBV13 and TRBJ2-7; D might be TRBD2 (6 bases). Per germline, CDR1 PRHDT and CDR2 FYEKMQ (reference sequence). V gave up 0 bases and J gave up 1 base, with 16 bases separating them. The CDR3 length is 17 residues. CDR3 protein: CASSLGKEGPRSYEQYF. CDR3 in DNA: TGTGCCAGCAGCTTAGGTAAGGAGGGCCCAAGATCCTACGAGCAGTACTTC.

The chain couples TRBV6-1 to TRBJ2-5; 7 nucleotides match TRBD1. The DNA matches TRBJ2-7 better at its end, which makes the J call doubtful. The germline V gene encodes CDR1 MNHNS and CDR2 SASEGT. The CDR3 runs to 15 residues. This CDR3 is CASSEAGTATYEQYF. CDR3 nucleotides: TGTGCCAGCAGTGAGGCCGGGACAGCCACCTACGAGCAGTACTTC.